Following are 27 T cell receptor beta chains from one sample sequenced in a study of siplizumab effects on memory and regulatory T cells. The method was immunoSEQ multiplex PCR; TCRdb's version includes in-frame clones alone and lacks a portion of them. The data show over 85,000 clones, about 96% seen once. Sequenced: naive CD4+ T cells sorted from blood. All receptors come from a human donor in good health.

The CDR3 DNA sequence: TGTGCCAGTAATTCAGCGCGGAACACCGGGGAGCTGTTTTTT. Translating gives CASNSARNTGELFF. The rearrangement joins TRBV19 to TRBJ2-2; D is undetermined. The CDR3 is 14 amino acids. The germline V and J ends were trimmed by 7 bases and 1 base, with 10 bases remaining between them. In germline, CDR1 is LNHDA, CDR2 SQIVND (reference sequence).

This CDR3 reads CASSEEGNTIYF. The CDR3 coding sequence is TGCGCCAGCAGTGAAGAGGGGAACACCATATATTTT. The chain recombines TRBV10-2 with TRBJ1-3; D possibly corresponds to TRBD1 (5 bases). The CDR3 is 12 amino acids. Germline CDR1 WSHSY, CDR2 SAAADI. V was shortened by 3 bases and J by 7 bases, with 7 bases between the two germline ends.

The chain joins TRBV7-2 to TRBJ2-3; no reliable D call. The ends were cut back, 6 bases at V and 6 bases at J, with 13 bases in the middle. Germline values: CDR1 SGHTA, CDR2 FQGNSA. The CDR3 sequence is 13 residues long. CDR3 residues: CASSYDVTDTQYF. The CDR3 DNA sequence: TGTGCCAGCAGTTACGACGTCACTGATACGCAGTATTTT. Filled out from reference TRBV7-2 and TRBJ2-3, the complete variable domain reads GAGVSQSPSNKVTEKGKDVELRCDPISGHTALYWYRQSLGQGLEFLIYFQGNSAPDKSGLPSDRFSAERTGGSVSTLTIQRTQQEDSAVYLCASSYDVTDTQYFGPGTRLTVL.

In its sample, this clone was seen a few times. The chain is built from TRBV19 and TRBJ1-2; 7 bases map to TRBD1. The CDR3 is made up of 11 amino acids. Losses at the gene ends were 5 bases for V and 13 bases for J; bases not matched to a gene: 7. Germline V gene lookup returns CDR1 LNHDA and CDR2 SQIVND (reference sequence). The CDR3 sequence is CASSLKGQCTF. In DNA, the CDR3 is TGTGCCAGTAGTCTTAAGGGACAGTGCACCTTC.

This sequence joins TRBV18 and TRBJ1-1; 8 nucleotides line up with TRBD1. J lost 2 bases, V lost 3 bases, and 2 bases had no gene match. The CDR3 runs to 14 residues. CDR1 is KGHSH and CDR2 is LQKENI in the germline V gene. The CDR3 region is CASSPGQGNTEAFF. The CDR3 nucleotides read TGTGCCAGCTCACCTGGACAGGGAAACACTGAAGCTTTCTTT.

The chain has TRBV5-1 and TRBJ2-7; 7 bases map to TRBD2. With V trimmed by 2 bases and J by 3 bases, 8 bases remained unmatched. Per the germline V gene, CDR1 is SGHRS and CDR2 is YFSETQ. The CDR3 covers 15 residues. The CDR3 region has the DNA TGCGCCAGCAGCTTCGACTTGGGAGGGGACTACGAGCAGTACTTC. Protein sequence: CASSFDLGGDYEQYF.

In its sample, this clone was seen once. CDR3 amino acids: CASSRQGAKEQYF. The CDR3 DNA reads TGTGCCAGCAGTCGACAGGGGGCGAAAGAGCAGTACTTC. The V and J genes are TRBV7-9 and TRBJ2-7; 10 bases align to TRBD1. This CDR3 is 13 amino acids long. V lost 6 bases, J lost 7 bases, and 6 bases stayed unmatched. Germline V gives CDR1 SEHNR, CDR2 FQNEAQ (reference sequence). Based on the CDR3 plus reference TRBV7-9 and TRBJ2-7, the full variable domain is DTGVSQNPRHKITKRGQNVTFRCDPISEHNRLYWYRQTLGQGPEFLTYFQNEAQLEKSRLLSDRFSAERPKGSFSTLEIQRTEQGDSAMYLCASSRQGAKEQYFGPGTRLTVT.

The CDR3 here is CASSETGVNEQFF. The CDR3 DNA follows: TGTGCCAGCAGTGAAACAGGGGTCAATGAGCAGTTCTTC. V usage is TRBV25-1 and J usage is TRBJ2-1; 7 bases line up with TRBD1. V shed 2 bases, J shed 6 bases, and the junction held 1 base outside the gene matches. This CDR3 spans 13 amino acids. The germline CDR1 and CDR2 sequences are MGHDK and SYGVNS.

The table lists this clone with a count of one. The rearrangement links TRBV7-6 to TRBJ2-5; a possible D gene is TRBD2 (6 bases). V was trimmed by 4 bases and J by 7 bases, leaving 16 bases between them. Germline CDR1 and CDR2: SGHVS and FNYEAQ. The CDR3 length is 14 residues. The CDR3 region has the DNA TGTGCCAGCAGCTGGGACTCACGAAGGGGGACCCAGTACTTC. The encoded protein is CASSWDSRRGTQYF.

V gene TRBV7-3 combines with J gene TRBJ1-1; a possible D gene is TRBD1 (5 bases). Germline CDR1 reads SGHTA; CDR2 reads FQGTGA. The ends were cut back, 1 base at V and 1 base at J, with 10 bases in the middle. The CDR3 spans 15 residues. The DNA for the CDR3 is TGTGCCAGCAGCTTAATCGGGGGGACGAACACTGAAGCTTTCTTT. Protein product: CASSLIGGTNTEAFF.

V gene TRBV7-6 combines with J gene TRBJ2-5; 9 positions agree with TRBD2. The germline gives CDR1 SGHVS, CDR2 FNYEAQ. The CDR3 runs to 16 residues. V lost 5 bases and J lost 2; bases outside the gene matches: 9. The CDR3 DNA reads TGTGCCAGCAGCGGGACGTGGCGGGGGGGTCAAGAGACCCAGTACTTC. Protein: CASSGTWRGGQETQYF.

The chain carries TRBV19 and TRBJ1-2; 7 nucleotides agree with TRBD1. The V and J ends lost 10 bases and 4 bases, in that order; junction bases with no gene match: 15. This CDR3 is 15 amino acids long. Germline V gene sequence: CDR1 LNHDA, CDR2 SQIVND (reference sequence). The CDR3 region has the DNA TGTGCCACTTCGGGACAGCCCGACGGGGGCTATGGCTACACCTTC. Amino acids: CATSGQPDGGYGYTF.

The chain joins TRBV4-1 to TRBJ2-1, with a tentative D call TRBD2 (7 bases). The CDR3 is made up of 16 amino acids. The germline gives CDR1 MGHRA, CDR2 YSYEKL. Trimming left V 1 base short and J 8 bases short, with 18 bases between. In DNA form, the CDR3 reads TGCGCCAGCAGCCAAGGCCTCGGGGGGCGATATGATGAGCAGTTCTTC. Its protein product is CASSQGLGGRYDEQFF.

The chain carries TRBV4-1 and TRBJ2-1; D uncertain. The CDR3 length is 16 residues. Germline values: CDR1 MGHRA, CDR2 YSYEKL. The V gene lost 1 base and the J gene lost 3 bases, with 13 bases spanning the gap. CDR3 amino acids: CASSQAHTPGYNEQFF. DNA of the CDR3: TGCGCCAGCAGCCAAGCCCATACGCCCGGCTACAATGAGCAGTTCTTC.

The chain joins TRBV11-1 to TRBJ1-2; 11 bases line up with TRBD1. Germline values: CDR1 SGHAT, CDR2 FQDESV (reference sequence). J lost 4 bases, V lost 5 bases, and 3 bases had no gene match. There are 14 residues in the CDR3. The CDR3 loop is CASSRTGGGYGYTF. DNA for the CDR3: TGTGCCAGCAGCCGGACAGGGGGCGGCTATGGCTACACCTTC.

The genes are TRBV7-7 and TRBJ1-3; 7 bases match TRBD1. The CDR3 loop spans 15 amino acids. Losses at the gene ends were 5 bases for V and 2 bases for J; bases not matched to a gene: 6. Germline lookup yields CDR1 SSHAT and CDR2 FNYEAQ (reference sequence). The CDR3, as DNA: TGTGCCAGCAGCCCGCAGGGGGGTACTGGAAACACCATATATTTT. Translating it yields CASSPQGGTGNTIYF.

The V call is TRBV12-5, the J call TRBJ1-3, with D maybe TRBD1 (6 bases). CDR3 size: 14 residues. Trimming removed 1 base from V and 7 bases from J, with 11 bases in between. Per germline, CDR1 LGHNT and CDR2 FRNRAP. The CDR3 loop reads CASGLGRGINTIYF. CDR3 nucleotide sequence: TGTGCTAGTGGTTTGGGCAGGGGTATCAACACCATATATTTT.

The rearrangement joins TRBV10-3 to TRBJ2-5; 8 nucleotides agree with TRBD2. CDR1 and CDR2 (germline): ENHRY, SYGVKD. The CDR3 sequence is 14 residues long. V lost 6 bases and J lost 5; bases outside the gene matches: 8. The DNA for the CDR3 is TGTGCCATCAGGGGGGGACTAGGGTTGGAGACCCAGTACTTC. The encoded protein is CAIRGGLGLETQYF.

This chain uses TRBV2 with TRBJ2-5, with TRBD1 matching 8 bases. Trimming at V came to 8 bases and at J to 5 bases, leaving 7 bases not matched to a gene. Germline loops: CDR1 SNHLY, CDR2 FYNNEI. The CDR3 has 13 amino acids. In DNA form, the CDR3 reads TGTGCCAGCGGATGGACAGGGCAGGAGACCCAGTACTTC. Translated, it gives CASGWTGQETQYF.

The chain couples TRBV7-8 to TRBJ1-1, with D perhaps TRBD1 (6 bases). Germline CDR1 reads SGHVS; CDR2 reads FQNEAQ. V lost 6 bases and J lost 0, with 11 bases in between. The CDR3 has 14 amino acids. The CDR3 DNA reads TGTGCCAGCAGTCGGACAGACTTGAACACTGAAGCTTTCTTT. Encoded protein: CASSRTDLNTEAFF.

The chain couples TRBV10-1 to TRBJ2-2; perhaps TRBD1 as D (6 bases). CDR1 WNHNN and CDR2 SYGVQD come from the germline V gene (reference sequence). The CDR3 sequence is 13 residues long. The germline V and J ends were trimmed by 5 bases and 7 bases, with 11 bases remaining between them. The CDR3 DNA reads TGCGCCAGCAGTTACAGGGACGGCGGGGAGCTGTTTTTT. Translating gives CASSYRDGGELFF.

The V gene is TRBV10-3, the J gene TRBJ2-1; either TRBD1 or TRBD2 may fit D (5 bases each). The germline V gene has CDR1 ENHRY and CDR2 SYGVKD. V lost 1 base and J 10 bases, leaving 11 bases between the germline ends. The CDR3 contains 13 residues. CDR3 bases: TGTGCCATCAGTGAGTTTGAGGGGAAGGAGCAGTTCTTC. Amino acids: CAISEFEGKEQFF.

The V call is TRBV7-2, the J call TRBJ1-1; 9 bases fit TRBD1. Germline assignment: CDR1 SGHTA and CDR2 FQGNSA. V shed 3 bases and J 7 bases; nucleotides not matched to a gene: 0. This CDR3 has 12 residues. The CDR3 DNA is TGTGCCAGCAGCTTGACAGGGGGTGAAGCTTTCTTT. Protein product: CASSLTGGEAFF. Together with reference TRBV7-2 and TRBJ1-1, the CDR3 gives the full variable domain: GAGVSQSPSNKVTEKGKDVELRCDPISGHTALYWYRQSLGQGLEFLIYFQGNSAPDKSGLPSDRFSAERTGGSVSTLTIQRTQQEDSAVYLCASSLTGGEAFFGQGTRLTVV.

This clone was seen a single time. The chain employs TRBV9 and TRBJ2-5; 11 bases match TRBD2. Germline V lookup: CDR1 SGDLS, CDR2 YYNGEE. The CDR3 totals 19 residues. V lost 2 bases to trimming and J lost 3 bases; unmatched junction nucleotides: 15. Written as DNA, the CDR3 is TGTGCCAGCAGCGTCCCGGGACTAGCGGACCCCCGGGGCAAAGAGACCCAGTACTTC. Its protein product is CASSVPGLADPRGKETQYF.

V is TRBV7-9 and J is TRBJ1-2; perhaps TRBD1 as D (5 bases). Trimming cost V 4 bases and J 5 bases, with 11 bases left between them. Germline CDR1 SEHNR, CDR2 FQNEAQ (reference sequence). This CDR3 comprises 13 residues. The CDR3 loop is CASSSNGGYGYTF. The CDR3, as DNA: TGTGCCAGCAGCTCAAACGGGGGGTATGGCTACACCTTC.

This chain links TRBV12-5 with TRBJ1-1; 7 nucleotides match TRBD1. The CDR3 contains 12 residues. V lost 5 bases and J lost 5; bases outside the gene matches: 2. The V gene's germline CDR1 is LGHNT and CDR2 FRNRAP. The CDR3 DNA reads as TGTGCTAGTGGTCAGGGGGGGACTGAAGCTTTCTTT. It encodes CASGQGGTEAFF. Supplemented by reference TRBV12-5 and TRBJ1-1, the full variable domain reads DARVTQTPRHKVTEMGQEVTMRCQPILGHNTVFWYRQTMMQGLELLAYFRNRAPLDDSGMPKDRFSAEMPDATLATLKIQPSEPRDSAVYFCASGQGGTEAFFGQGTRLTVV.

V gene TRBV5-4 combines with J gene TRBJ2-2; TRBD1 is a possible D gene (6 bases). Germline values: CDR1 SGHNT, CDR2 YYREEE (reference sequence). The CDR3 has 18 amino acids. With 4 bases removed from V and 0 bases from J, the gap between germline ends came to 19 bases. In DNA, the CDR3 is TGTGCCAGCAGCGGGGGCGGTTGGTGGGGCGCGAACACCGGGGAGCTGTTTTTT. Protein: CASSGGGWWGANTGELFF.